The rows below give T cell receptor beta chains drawn from one sample of a study of blood T cell repertoires in COVID-19. The table came from immunoSEQ multiplex PCR; TCRdb's copy has only in-frame clones and leaves some out. Among some 240,000 clones, about nine tenths were seen once, and the ten largest hold about 6%. Sequenced sample: peripheral blood. These receptor sequences come from a man aged 55 to 70 who had recovered from COVID-19. Each CDR3 is given with its conserved first and last residue. Each record gives: D gene, clone size, J gene, V gene, CDR3 DNA, CDR3 protein. D genes are given only for firm matches. A clone size is listed for some rows: how often the clone was seen (once, few, many), or a class if it is expanded.

d_call: TRBD1
clone_size: -
j_call: TRBJ1-1
v_call: TRBV7-2
cdr3_nt: TGTGCCAGCAGCCGGACAGGGGGCGGGATCACTGAAGCTTTCTTT
cdr3_aa: CASSRTGGGITEAFF

d_call: TRBD1
clone_size: -
j_call: TRBJ1-2
v_call: TRBV5-4
cdr3_nt: TGTGCCAGCAGCACAGGGACAGGGCTTTTATATGGCTACACCTTC
cdr3_aa: CASSTGTGLLYGYTF

d_call: -
clone_size: -
j_call: TRBJ2-1
v_call: TRBV25-1
cdr3_nt: TGTGCCAGCAGTGAATACGGGCGGACATCCTACAATGAGCAGTTCTTC
cdr3_aa: CASSEYGRTSYNEQFF

d_call: -
clone_size: -
j_call: TRBJ2-3
v_call: TRBV2
cdr3_nt: TGTGCCAGCATGCGGGCCCAGAGCACAGATACGCAGTATTTT
cdr3_aa: CASMRAQSTDTQYF

d_call: TRBD1
clone_size: -
j_call: TRBJ1-1
v_call: TRBV19
cdr3_nt: TGTGCCAGTAGTATAAGGGACAGGGGGTACGGGGCCTCGAACACTGAAGCTTTCTTT
cdr3_aa: CASSIRDRGYGASNTEAFF

d_call: TRBD1
clone_size: -
j_call: TRBJ1-2
v_call: TRBV27
cdr3_nt: TGTGCCAGCAGCTCGCAGGGGGCGGGTGGCTACACCTTC
cdr3_aa: CASSSQGAGGYTF

d_call: -
clone_size: -
j_call: TRBJ2-3
v_call: TRBV7-2
cdr3_nt: TGTGCCAGCAGCTTACTAGTTCCCACAGATACGCAGTATTTT
cdr3_aa: CASSLLVPTDTQYF

d_call: -
clone_size: -
j_call: TRBJ1-5
v_call: TRBV29-1
cdr3_nt: TGCAGCGTCACCTGGGGACACTCGAATCAGCCCCAGCATTTT
cdr3_aa: CSVTWGHSNQPQHF

d_call: TRBD1
clone_size: -
j_call: TRBJ2-7
v_call: TRBV19
cdr3_nt: TGTGCCAGTAGTGTTCGCCCGAAATGGGACAGGGGGCCCAACGAGCAGTACTTC
cdr3_aa: CASSVRPKWDRGPNEQYF

d_call: -
clone_size: -
j_call: TRBJ1-6
v_call: TRBV21-1
cdr3_nt: TGTGCCATTCTTAGACAGGGGGCAAAGGCACCCCTCCACTTT
cdr3_aa: CAILRQGAKAPLHF

d_call: TRBD2
clone_size: -
j_call: TRBJ2-7
v_call: TRBV7-2
cdr3_nt: TGTGCCAGCCGGGGGGCGGGAGGGCCCTACGAGCAGTACTTC
cdr3_aa: CASRGAGGPYEQYF

d_call: TRBD2
clone_size: -
j_call: TRBJ2-7
v_call: TRBV4-2
cdr3_nt: TGTGCCAGCAGCCAAGCCCAGGGACTAGCGTACGAGCAGTACTTC
cdr3_aa: CASSQAQGLAYEQYF

d_call: -
clone_size: -
j_call: TRBJ1-1
v_call: TRBV3-1/TRBV3-2
cdr3_nt: TGTGCCAGCAGCCAAGGGGAGGGTGGGGCTGAAGCTTTCTTT
cdr3_aa: CASSQGEGGAEAFF

d_call: TRBD2
clone_size: -
j_call: TRBJ2-5
v_call: TRBV7-9
cdr3_nt: TGTGCCAGCAGCTTTGCTAGCGGGATCCCCGGGGTGAGGGAGACCCAGTACTTC
cdr3_aa: CASSFASGIPGVRETQYF

d_call: -
clone_size: -
j_call: TRBJ1-5
v_call: TRBV10-3
cdr3_nt: TGTGCCATCAGTGAGGTGGGGCATCAGCCCCAGCATTTT
cdr3_aa: CAISEVGHQPQHF

d_call: TRBD1
clone_size: -
j_call: TRBJ1-2
v_call: TRBV19
cdr3_nt: TGTGCCAGTAGGGCGGACAGGGGAAGTGGCTACACCTTC
cdr3_aa: CASRADRGSGYTF

d_call: TRBD2
clone_size: once
j_call: TRBJ2-5
v_call: TRBV5-1
cdr3_nt: TGCGCCAGCAGCCTTTTTATAGGGGAGGGGCAGGAGACCCAGTACTTC
cdr3_aa: CASSLFIGEGQETQYF

d_call: TRBD2
clone_size: -
j_call: TRBJ2-7
v_call: TRBV3-1/TRBV3-2
cdr3_nt: TGTGCCAGCAGCACCCGACTAGCGGGAGCTCTCGAGCAGTACTTC
cdr3_aa: CASSTRLAGALEQYF

d_call: -
clone_size: -
j_call: TRBJ2-7
v_call: TRBV9
cdr3_nt: TGTGCCAGCAGCGTTCACGGGCGGGGGCGATCCTACGAGCAGTACTTC
cdr3_aa: CASSVHGRGRSYEQYF

d_call: TRBD1
clone_size: -
j_call: TRBJ2-5
v_call: TRBV24-1
cdr3_nt: TGTGCCACCAGTGATTCCACAGGGGTCTACGAGACCCAGTACTTC
cdr3_aa: CATSDSTGVYETQYF

d_call: TRBD2
clone_size: -
j_call: TRBJ2-5
v_call: TRBV6-5
cdr3_nt: TGTGCCAGCAAACTAGCGGGAGCGGAGACCCAGTACTTC
cdr3_aa: CASKLAGAETQYF

d_call: TRBD1
clone_size: -
j_call: TRBJ1-5
v_call: TRBV6-4
cdr3_nt: TGTGCCAGCAGTCAAACAGGGGTTCAGCCCCAGCATTTT
cdr3_aa: CASSQTGVQPQHF

d_call: -
clone_size: once
j_call: TRBJ2-1
v_call: TRBV5-1
cdr3_nt: TGCGCCAGCAGCTTGGGGTCGAGCTCCTACAATGAGCAGTTCTTC
cdr3_aa: CASSLGSSSYNEQFF

d_call: TRBD2
clone_size: once
j_call: TRBJ2-7
v_call: TRBV24-1
cdr3_nt: TGTGCCACCAGTGATTCGGGACTACCTTACGAGCAGTACTTC
cdr3_aa: CATSDSGLPYEQYF

d_call: -
clone_size: -
j_call: TRBJ1-1
v_call: TRBV11-2
cdr3_nt: TGTGCCAGCAGACTGGGGGGGAGTGGAGGTGAAGCTTTCTTT
cdr3_aa: CASRLGGSGGEAFF

d_call: TRBD2
clone_size: -
j_call: TRBJ2-5
v_call: TRBV18
cdr3_nt: TGTGCCAGCTCACCAAATTTAGCGGGGGGAGAGACCCAGTACTTC
cdr3_aa: CASSPNLAGGETQYF

d_call: TRBD2
clone_size: -
j_call: TRBJ2-1
v_call: TRBV19
cdr3_nt: TGTGCCAGTAGTGCTAGCGGGAGGGCCGTCAATGAGCAGTTCTTC
cdr3_aa: CASSASGRAVNEQFF

d_call: TRBD1
clone_size: -
j_call: TRBJ1-1
v_call: TRBV2
cdr3_nt: TGTGCCAGCGCCAACAGGGGGCACTACACTGAAGCTTTCTTT
cdr3_aa: CASANRGHYTEAFF

d_call: -
clone_size: once
j_call: TRBJ1-5
v_call: TRBV27
cdr3_nt: TGTGCCGGCCGGGGGGGGGAAAATCAGCCCCAGCATTTT
cdr3_aa: CAGRGGENQPQHF

d_call: -
clone_size: -
j_call: TRBJ1-2
v_call: TRBV6-5
cdr3_nt: TGTGCCAGCACCAGACCGGGACAATCAAACTATGGCTACACCTTC
cdr3_aa: CASTRPGQSNYGYTF

d_call: TRBD2
clone_size: -
j_call: TRBJ2-1
v_call: TRBV18
cdr3_nt: TGTGCCAGCTCACCAACTCGGGAGGTATACAATGAGCAGTTCTTC
cdr3_aa: CASSPTREVYNEQFF

d_call: -
clone_size: -
j_call: TRBJ2-2
v_call: TRBV7-7
cdr3_nt: TGTGCCAGCAGCCCGGGGGAGCGCTTAACCGGGGAGCTGTTTTTT
cdr3_aa: CASSPGERLTGELFF

d_call: TRBD1
clone_size: -
j_call: TRBJ2-1
v_call: TRBV5-8
cdr3_nt: TGTGCCAGCAGCTTGCTGGGACAGCGATCGGGTGAGCAGTTCTTC
cdr3_aa: CASSLLGQRSGEQFF

d_call: -
clone_size: -
j_call: TRBJ2-3
v_call: TRBV18
cdr3_nt: TGTGCCAGCTCACCCCAGAAGCTAGCCCGCCCAGATACGCAGTATTTT
cdr3_aa: CASSPQKLARPDTQYF